This T cell receptor beta chain came from a study of OX40 agonist ivuxolimab in advanced cancers. On the study more broadly: Mean age roughly 65 years, range 23 to 79; roughly 82% male. Eligibility rules accepted prior anti-PD-1, anti-PD-L1 or anti-CTLA-4 therapy, and around 44% had some. General study findings and limits: Clonal expansion was seen in CD4+ and CD8+ blood T cells by week 6 at 0.1 to 3.0 mg/kg. The mean number of expanded clones was higher in CD8+ T cells than in CD4+.

CDR1 is SGDLS, CDR2 YYNGEE, per germline. The J segment lost 3 bases and the V segment lost 5 bases, leaving 9 bases of the junction unmatched. The CDR3 has 15 residues. With respect to this clone: What it binds is not known.

The method was immunoSEQ multiplex PCR; TCRdb's version includes in-frame clones alone and lacks a portion of them. The sample lists more than 45,000 clones, about 89% occurring once. The clonotype was recovered from an adult with an advanced solid tumor such as melanoma, head and neck, liver or kidney cancer. The chain is built from TRBV9 and TRBJ2-3; 7 bases match TRBD2. Sequenced material: CD4+ or CD8+ T cells sorted from blood, taken in a trial of the OX40 agonist ivuxolimab. The CDR3 nucleotides are TGTGCCAGCAGTTTACAGGCGGGAGTGACAGATACGCAGTATTTT. Amino acids: CASSLQAGVTDTQYF.